A single sample gave rise to the 21 T cell receptor beta chains below, sequenced in a study of T cells after yellow fever vaccination. TCRdb passed the 5' RACE reads through MiXCR, listing each CDR3 protein once. The table lists approximately 120,000 distinct CDR3 sequences, 6.5% to 8% of them singletons. Sequencing was performed on CD4+ T cells sorted from PBMCs, taken 9 to 10 days after the first yellow fever vaccination. Receptors originate from a man younger than 30 who received the YFV17D yellow fever vaccine.

The chain is built from TRBV7-3 and TRBJ2-5, with D maybe TRBD2 (5 bases). The CDR3 length is 14 residues. The V gene's germline CDR1 is SGHTA and CDR2 FQGTGA. Trimming removed 1 base from V and 5 bases from J, with 11 bases in between. In DNA, the CDR3 is TGTGCCAGCAGCTTAAGCGGGTGGCGGGAGACCCAGTACTTC. Its protein product is CASSLSGWRETQYF.

This clonotype occurred many times. The CDR3 is CASSLGSGGVDTQYF. DNA for the CDR3: TGTGCCAGCAGCTTGGGGAGCGGGGGGGTAGATACGCAGTATTTT. The chain combines TRBV7-2 with TRBJ2-3; 10 bases agree with TRBD2. The CDR3 is 15 amino acids. V lost 3 bases to trimming and J lost 5 bases; unmatched junction nucleotides: 5. Germline CDR1 is SGHTA and CDR2 is FQGNSA. The whole variable domain, remainder taken from reference TRBV7-2 and TRBJ2-3, is GAGVSQSPSNKVTEKGKDVELRCDPISGHTALYWYRQSLGQGLEFLIYFQGNSAPDKSGLPSDRFSAERTGGSVSTLTIQRTQQEDSAVYLCASSLGSGGVDTQYFGPGTRLTVL.

This clonotype was observed many times. The chain uses TRBV12-3 or TRBV12-4 and TRBJ1-2, with D hard to call. The CDR3 totals 15 residues. Trimming removed 6 bases at V and 4 bases at J, with 18 bases between. The CDR3 region is CASSRGAYGFYGYTF. Written as DNA, the CDR3 is TGTGCCAGCAGCCGTGGCGCCTATGGTTTCTATGGCTACACCTTC.

This clonotype was counted many times. V is TRBV7-2 and J is TRBJ2-3; tentatively, D is TRBD1 or TRBD2 (6 bases each). Germline V gene data show CDR1 as SGHTA and CDR2 as FQGNSA. This CDR3 contains 15 residues. V was cut by 1 base and J by 6 bases, with 14 bases left in between. The CDR3 sequence: CASSLDGGRVDTQYF. CDR3 bases: TGTGCCAGCAGCTTAGATGGGGGGCGGGTTGATACGCAGTATTTT. Based on the CDR3 plus reference TRBV7-2 and TRBJ2-3, the full variable domain is GAGVSQSPSNKVTEKGKDVELRCDPISGHTALYWYRQSLGQGLEFLIYFQGNSAPDKSGLPSDRFSAERTGGSVSTLTIQRTQQEDSAVYLCASSLDGGRVDTQYFGPGTRLTVL.

This clonotype was counted ten times or more. The chain combines TRBV3-1 with TRBJ1-2, with D unresolved. V was trimmed by 1 base and J by 3 bases, leaving 12 bases between them. The CDR3 covers 15 residues. In germline, CDR1 is LGHDT, CDR2 YNNKEL (reference sequence). The CDR3 bases are TGTGCCAGCAGCCAAGGAGATGGAGATCACTATGGCTACACCTTC. Protein: CASSQGDGDHYGYTF.

In regard to this clonotype: Just one base apart from a much larger clone, this may be a read error. CDR3 residues: CPSSLGIVAGDNQPQHF. The CDR3 nucleotides are TGTCCCAGCAGCTTAGGGATCGTAGCAGGTGACAATCAGCCCCAGCATTTT. The chain employs TRBV7-9 and TRBJ1-5; the D is unclear. Germline loops: CDR1 SEHNR, CDR2 FQNEAQ (reference sequence). The CDR3 consists of 17 residues.

The table lists this clonotype with many counts. This chain connects TRBV12-3 or TRBV12-4 to TRBJ1-5; 11 bases are shared with TRBD1. The trim removed 6 bases at V and 6 bases at J, leaving 7 bases unmatched. The CDR3 runs to 15 residues. CDR3 loop: CASSLGQGAGQPQHF. Written as DNA, the CDR3 is TGTGCCAGCAGCCTCGGACAGGGGGCAGGTCAGCCCCAGCATTTT.

In its sample, this clonotype was seen many times. V usage is TRBV12-3 or TRBV12-4 and J usage is TRBJ2-7; D gene uncertain. V was shortened by 2 bases and J by 3 bases, with 8 bases between the two germline ends. This CDR3 has 13 residues. Here the CDR3 reads CASSLTEFYEQYF. The CDR3 nucleotides are TGTGCCAGCAGTTTAACAGAGTTCTACGAGCAGTACTTC.

The chain uses TRBV3-1 and TRBJ2-3, with unresolved D. The length of the CDR3 is 18 residues. V dropped 10 bases and J dropped 3 bases, with 29 bases sitting between them. Germline V gene data show CDR1 as LGHDT and CDR2 as YNNKEL (reference sequence). The CDR3 here is CATSGPIRWAIGTDTQYF. CDR3 nucleotide sequence: TGTGCCACCTCCGGGCCGATCCGTTGGGCAATAGGAACAGATACGCAGTATTTT.

The V gene is TRBV7-2, the J gene TRBJ2-5, with 9 bases identical to TRBD2. Germline V gives CDR1 SGHTA, CDR2 FQGNSA. CDR3 length: 15 amino acids. V was pared by 5 bases and J by 3 bases, with 7 bases of the junction left unmatched. CDR3 region: CASSPPAGGKETQYF. The CDR3 nucleotides read TGTGCCAGCAGCCCCCCTGCGGGGGGGAAAGAGACCCAGTACTTC.

This clonotype has only a few counts. The rearrangement links TRBV30 to TRBJ1-4; D unresolved. The V gene lost 0 bases and the J gene lost 8 bases, with 13 bases spanning the gap. The CDR3 runs to 14 residues. Germline CDR1 is GTSNPN and CDR2 is SVGIG (reference sequence). The DNA for the CDR3 is TGTGCCTGGAGTGTACCCGGGTTTGGGGAAAAACTGTTTTTT. Residues: CAWSVPGFGEKLFF. The whole variable domain, remainder taken from reference TRBV30 and TRBJ1-4, is SQTIHQWPATLVQPVGSPLSLECTVEGTSNPNLYWYRQAAGRGLQLLFYSVGIGQISSEVPQNLSASRPQDRQFILSSKKLLLSDSGFYLCAWSVPGFGEKLFFGSGTQLSVL.

This clonotype was detected many times. V and J are TRBV20-1 and TRBJ2-3; D is perhaps TRBD1 or TRBD2 (5 bases each). This CDR3 contains 15 residues. CDR1 and CDR2 from the germline V gene are DFQATT and SNEGSKA (reference sequence). V was clipped by 6 bases and J by 1 base, with 17 bases between them. CDR3 residues: CSATGTPAGTDTQYF. CDR3 in DNA: TGCAGTGCCACCGGGACCCCAGCCGGCACAGATACGCAGTATTTT.

In this sample, this clonotype turned up many times. J is TRBJ2-5 and V is TRBV18; 11 bases line up with TRBD2. V lost 5 bases to trimming and J lost 4 bases; unmatched junction nucleotides: 6. Per the germline V gene, CDR1 is KGHSH and CDR2 is LQKENI. This CDR3 has 15 residues. CDR3 sequence reads: CASSSGTSGPETQYF. For the CDR3, the DNA is TGTGCCAGCTCATCCGGGACTAGCGGTCCAGAGACCCAGTACTTC.

In its sample, this clonotype was seen a few times. The rearrangement uses TRBV27 and TRBJ1-5, with D tentatively TRBD1 (6 bases). V dropped 8 bases and J dropped 6 bases, with 14 bases sitting between them. The CDR3 covers 13 residues. From germline, CDR1 is MNHEY and CDR2 SMNVEV (reference sequence). The CDR3 reads CASGGQSAQPQHF. DNA of the CDR3: TGTGCCAGCGGAGGACAGTCCGCTCAGCCCCAGCATTTT.

As concerns this clonotype: This may be a read error: a much more frequent sequence differs by one nucleotide. The chain joins TRBV11-2 to TRBJ2-1; the D is unclear. The germline gives CDR1 SGHAT, CDR2 FQNNGV. The CDR3 runs 13 residues. The V end lost 2 bases, the J end lost 7 bases, and 9 bases lay between the germline ends. CDR3 residues: CASSLQVGNEQFF. CDR3 DNA: TGTGCCAGCAGCTTACAGGTCGGGAATGAGCAGTTCTTC.

The table lists this clonotype with many counts. CDR3 in amino acids: CASSFNRGPVYGYTF. CDR3 coding DNA: TGTGCCAGCAGCTTCAACCGAGGACCCGTATATGGCTACACCTTC. V is TRBV5-5 and J is TRBJ1-2; unclear D gene. The germline gives CDR1 SGHKS, CDR2 YYEKEE (reference sequence). The V end was cut by 2 bases, the J end by 5 bases, with 16 bases between. This CDR3 spans 15 amino acids.

This clonotype was picked up many times. This chain uses TRBV7-6 with TRBJ2-5; 8 bases are a match to TRBD1. Trimming took 1 base from V and 7 from J; bases not matched to a gene: 8. From germline, CDR1 is SGHVS and CDR2 FNYEAQ. This CDR3 spans 15 amino acids. The CDR3 loop reads CASSLGQFGQGTQYF. The DNA for the CDR3 is TGTGCCAGCAGCTTAGGACAGTTTGGACAGGGGACCCAGTACTTC.

This clonotype was picked up a small number of times. The V and J genes are TRBV5-4 and TRBJ2-1; a possible D gene is TRBD2 (6 bases). CDR1 is SGHNT and CDR2 is YYREEE in the germline V gene (reference sequence). The CDR3 has 15 amino acids. Trimming shortened V by 4 bases and J by 0 bases, and 11 bases separated the two germline ends. CDR3: CASSRELASYNEQFF. The DNA of the CDR3 is TGTGCCAGCAGCCGCGAACTAGCCTCCTACAATGAGCAGTTCTTC.

There are many counts of this clonotype. The chain employs TRBV24-1 and TRBJ2-3, with a weak D call TRBD1 (6 bases). V lost 2 bases, J lost 4 bases, and 12 bases lay in between. The CDR3 extends over 15 amino acids. Germline CDR1 reads KGHDR; CDR2 reads SFDVKD. The CDR3 sequence is CATSDYQGKPDTQYF. The CDR3, as DNA: TGTGCCACCAGTGATTACCAGGGGAAACCAGATACGCAGTATTTT.

This clonotype has a count of ten or more. The rearrangement joins TRBV30 to TRBJ2-3; tentative D call: TRBD1 (6 bases). The CDR3 consists of 11 residues. V shed 4 bases and J shed 6 bases, with 8 bases lying between them. Germline lookup yields CDR1 GTSNPN and CDR2 SVGIG (reference sequence). CDR3 protein: CAWNRADTQYF. In nucleotides, the CDR3 is TGTGCCTGGAACAGGGCGGATACGCAGTATTTT.

The V gene is TRBV15, the J gene TRBJ2-6, with 8 bases lining up with TRBD1. Germline values: CDR1 LNHNV, CDR2 YYDKDF (reference sequence). V lost 6 bases and J lost 0; bases outside the gene matches: 4. The CDR3 spans 16 residues. CDR3 in amino acids: CATSRDRPSGANVLTF. The CDR3 nucleotides read TGTGCCACCAGTCGGGACAGGCCCTCTGGGGCCAACGTCCTGACTTTC.